The clone carrying this T cell receptor (beta chain) was recorded at least ten times. This record comes from a study of spatial heterogeneity in lung cancer. Time point noted: blood at routine non-recurrence follow-up after resection. This CDR3 has 15 amino acids. The ends lost 5 bases at V and 6 bases at J; junction bases unmatched: 6. TCRdb reprocessed the 5' RACE reads with MiXCR, giving one entry per CDR3 protein. There are fewer than 20,000 distinct CDR3 sequences in the sample; 9.2% occur only once, and around 20% lies in the top ten. The TCR originated in a male donor with early-stage non-small cell lung cancer. Specimen: PBMCs, collected at follow-up. This rearrangement joins TRBV12-3 or TRBV12-4 to TRBJ2-3; 12 nucleotides agree with TRBD2. The DNA of the CDR3 is TGTGCCAGCAGTGCACTAGCGGGAGGTCCGGATACGCAGTATTTT. This codes for CASSALAGGPDTQYF.